A selection of T cell receptor beta chains follows, all from one sample in a study of T cell responses to AZD1222 COVID-19 vaccine. The assay was immunoSEQ multiplex PCR, and TCRdb's table has in-frame clones only and misses some. The table includes approximately 97,000 clones, about 88% detected once. Sequencing was performed on peripheral blood, taken on day 0 of AZD1222 vaccination. These receptors originate from an adult in good health. The CDR3 runs from the conserved cysteine through the conserved F or W. The order of the fields is J gene, V gene, D gene, clone size, CDR3 DNA, CDR3 protein. D genes are given only for firm matches. Rows give clone size only sometimes, using once, few, many, or a class for an expanded clone.

TRBJ2-3,TRBV15,.,.,TGTGCCACCAGCAGAGGACAAGATCTGGGACAAGCAGATACGCAGTATTTT,CATSRGQDLGQADTQYF
TRBJ1-1,TRBV7-9,.,.,TGTGCCAGCAGCCAGGACAGCCACACTGAAGCTTTCTTT,CASSQDSHTEAFF
TRBJ1-6,TRBV6-5,.,.,TGTGCCAGCAGTTACGGGGCGAATTCACCCCTCCACTTT,CASSYGANSPLHF
TRBJ1-2,TRBV27,.,.,TGTGCCAGCAGTTCAACTCCGGGACACTATGGCTACACCTTC,CASSSTPGHYGYTF
TRBJ1-1,TRBV30,.,.,TGTGCCTGGACCTCACCTCAGGCGGGGGACACTGAAGCTTTCTTT,CAWTSPQAGDTEAFF
TRBJ1-5,TRBV7-9,TRBD1,.,TGTGCCAGCAGCCCACAGGGGGCCGATCAGCCCCAGCATTTT,CASSPQGADQPQHF
TRBJ2-7,TRBV2,TRBD1,.,TGTGCCAGCAGTGAAAACGAACGCCGGGACAGCTACGAGCAGTACTTC,CASSENERRDSYEQYF
TRBJ2-7,TRBV28,.,.,TGTGCCAGCAGTTTAACTGGCTTGGGCGAGCAGTACTTC,CASSLTGLGEQYF
TRBJ1-4,TRBV28,.,.,TGTGCCAGCAGACCACAACAGGGAGGTACAGAAAAACTGTTTTTT,CASRPQQGGTEKLFF
TRBJ2-7,TRBV6-5,TRBD1,.,TGTGCCAGCAGGAAAGCGGGGACAGGGGGCGAGCAGTACTTC,CASRKAGTGGEQYF
TRBJ2-7,TRBV25-1,.,.,TGTGCCAGCAGTGAATATAACGCAGGGGTTTGCTACGAGCAGTACTTC,CASSEYNAGVCYEQYF
TRBJ1-3,TRBV2,TRBD1,once,TGTGCCAGCAGGCTGGACAGGGCTGGAAACACCATATATTTT,CASRLDRAGNTIYF
TRBJ2-7,TRBV11-1,TRBD1,.,TGTGCCAGCAGCACCCGGGACAGACTTCCTGACGAGCAGTACTTC,CASSTRDRLPDEQYF
TRBJ2-1,TRBV7-6,TRBD2,once,TGTGCCAGCAGCTCTACGGGTAGCGGGAGTGTTAATGATGAGCAGTTCTTC,CASSSTGSGSVNDEQFF
TRBJ1-2,TRBV27,.,.,TGTGCCAGCAGTTCCTACGGTAACTATGGCTACACCTTC,CASSSYGNYGYTF
TRBJ1-5,TRBV19,.,.,TGTGCCAGTAGTATTGGCAGGGACAATCAGCCCCAGCATTTT,CASSIGRDNQPQHF
TRBJ2-1,TRBV5-1,.,.,TGCGCCAGCAGCTCTGGGGCCGGAGACCTCAATGAGCAGTTCTTC,CASSSGAGDLNEQFF
TRBJ1-1,TRBV16,.,.,TGTGCCAGCAGCCAATCGGGAATGACGAACACTGAAGCTTTCTTT,CASSQSGMTNTEAFF
TRBJ2-7,TRBV7-2,.,.,TGTGCCAGCAGCTTAGTTGACTTGGGACGGGGAGCCTACGAGCAGTACTTC,CASSLVDLGRGAYEQYF
TRBJ2-4,TRBV6-5,.,.,TGTGCCAGCAGTTCACAGGGTAGCATTCAGTACTTC,CASSSQGSIQYF
TRBJ2-3,TRBV7-9,.,.,TGTGCCAGCAGCCTAGTGGCAGGGTTCACAGATACGCAGTATTTT,CASSLVAGFTDTQYF
TRBJ2-7,TRBV2,TRBD2,.,TGTGCCAGCAGCGGACTAGCTGGGGAGCAGTACTTC,CASSGLAGEQYF
TRBJ1-4,TRBV13,.,.,TGTGCCAGCAGCCCGGGACGGAGTAATGAAAAACTGTTTTTT,CASSPGRSNEKLFF
TRBJ2-1,TRBV6-2/TRBV6-3,.,few,TGTGCCAGCAGTTATACGCCGGCGAATGAGCAGTTCTTC,CASSYTPANEQFF
TRBJ1-1,TRBV7-6,TRBD1,.,TGTGCCAGCAGCTTTATAACAGGGGCCGCTGAAGCTTTCTTT,CASSFITGAAEAFF
TRBJ1-2,TRBV5-1,.,.,TGCGCCAGCAGTTCAGGGTCGCAGGGCTACACCTTC,CASSSGSQGYTF
TRBJ2-7,TRBV9,TRBD1,.,TGTGCCAGCAGCGTAGAGGGACAGGGTTCCTACGAGCAGTACTTC,CASSVEGQGSYEQYF
TRBJ1-1,TRBV6-5,.,.,TGTGCCAGCAGTATAAGAAGGACTGAAGCTTTCTTT,CASSIRRTEAFF
TRBJ2-2,TRBV5-4,TRBD1,.,TGTGCCAGCAGCTTGTATGGACAGGGTGGCGGGGAGCTGTTTTTT,CASSLYGQGGGELFF
TRBJ2-1,TRBV28,.,.,TGTGCCAGCAGCACGTGGGGCAAGCAATCCAATGAGCAGTTCTTC,CASSTWGKQSNEQFF
TRBJ2-7,TRBV6-6,.,.,TGTGCCAGCAGTTACTCGGGGGCAGAATTTTACTTC,CASSYSGAEFYF
TRBJ2-7,TRBV2,.,.,TGTGCCAGCAGTGGGACTTGGCTCTCCTACGAGCAGTACTTC,CASSGTWLSYEQYF
TRBJ2-2,TRBV6-5,.,.,TGTGCCAGCAGTTACCCTTCGGCACCCGGGGAGCTGTTTTTT,CASSYPSAPGELFF
TRBJ1-6,TRBV3-1/TRBV3-2,TRBD1,once,TGTGCCAGCAGCCAAGATCAGGCAGGGGGCTTAACACCCCTCCACTTT,CASSQDQAGGLTPLHF
TRBJ2-1,TRBV9,TRBD2,.,TGTGCCAGCAGCGTACTCAGCGGGGGGACCACCCCGTATGAGCAGTTCTTC,CASSVLSGGTTPYEQFF
TRBJ1-4,TRBV5-1,.,once,TGCGCCAGCAGCCGGGGGGGACCAACAACTAATGAAAAACTGTTTTTT,CASSRGGPTTNEKLFF
TRBJ2-3,TRBV3-1/TRBV3-2,.,.,TGTGCCAGCAGCCCCGGGGACAACACAGATACGCAGTATTTT,CASSPGDNTDTQYF
TRBJ2-1,TRBV6-5,TRBD1,.,TGTGCCAGCAGTCTTGGACAGGGGACCTACAATGAGCAGTTCTTC,CASSLGQGTYNEQFF
TRBJ2-1,TRBV29-1,TRBD1,.,TGCAGCGTTGACAGGGGGCCCTACAATGAGCAGTTCTTC,CSVDRGPYNEQFF
TRBJ1-1,TRBV7-2,TRBD1,.,TGTGCCAGCAGCCTAGCACCCGGGACAGGGGAAGCTTTCTTT,CASSLAPGTGEAFF
TRBJ2-3,TRBV7-9,TRBD1,few,TGTGCCAGCGGCGAATCCGGGACAGGGACGCCTAGCACAGATACGCAGTATTTT,CASGESGTGTPSTDTQYF
TRBJ1-4,TRBV5-1,.,.,TGCGCCAGCAGTGGGGGATATAATGAAAAACTGTTTTTT,CASSGGYNEKLFF
TRBJ2-3,TRBV7-2,.,.,TGTGCCAGCAGCTTAAGCCCGGATACGCAGTATTTT,CASSLSPDTQYF
TRBJ1-4,TRBV19,.,.,TGTGCCAGTAGTATAACCCCGAGCGGTGAAAAACTGTTTTTT,CASSITPSGEKLFF
TRBJ1-2,TRBV6-2/TRBV6-3,TRBD1,.,TGTGCCAGCAGTCCGCCGGGACAGGGGAGGTCGGGCTACACCTTC,CASSPPGQGRSGYTF
TRBJ2-7,TRBV6-4,TRBD1,.,TGTGCCAGCCCGGGACAGGGGTGTGAGCAGTACTTC,CASPGQGCEQYF
TRBJ1-1,TRBV24-1,.,few,TGTGCCACCCGCTCGCGGGGCGAGAGCACTGAAGCTTTCTTT,CATRSRGESTEAFF
TRBJ1-4,TRBV19,TRBD1,few,TGTGCCAGTAGTACCTCCAGGACAGGGCTTAATGAAAAACTGTTTTTT,CASSTSRTGLNEKLFF
TRBJ2-7,TRBV27,.,.,TGTGCCAGCACCGACGGCTACGAGCAGTACTTC,CASTDGYEQYF
TRBJ2-1,TRBV5-5,.,.,TGTGCCAGCAGCTTGGGGCTCGCGACCCCCGGGTACAATGAGCAGTTCTTC,CASSLGLATPGYNEQFF
TRBJ1-1,TRBV12-3/TRBV12-4,.,.,TGTGCCAGCCAGCGGTTGAACACTGAAGCTTTCTTT,CASQRLNTEAFF
TRBJ2-1,TRBV2,.,.,TGTGCCAGTTCGATACAGAATGAGCAGTTCTTC,CASSIQNEQFF
TRBJ1-5,TRBV28,.,.,TGTGCCAGCACCGAAGAAAATCAGCCCCAGCATTTT,CASTEENQPQHF
TRBJ2-1,TRBV4-3,.,.,TGCGCCAGCAGCCAAGATTTTGGGGCCGCGGGTGAGCAGTTCTTC,CASSQDFGAAGEQFF
TRBJ1-2,TRBV28,.,.,TGTGCCAGCAGTTTCTCTACGGCCTCCGTTGGCTACACCTTC,CASSFSTASVGYTF
TRBJ2-7,TRBV30,.,.,TGTGCCTGGAGTGGAATTTTGGGGGGCCCTTACTTC,CAWSGILGGPYF
TRBJ2-7,TRBV28,.,.,TGTGCCAGCAGTATCCGGGACACCTCCTACGAGCAGTACTTC,CASSIRDTSYEQYF
TRBJ2-3,TRBV4-3,.,.,TGCGCCAGCAGCCAAGAAGGAGGGGCCCCGACAGATACGCAGTATTTT,CASSQEGGAPTDTQYF
TRBJ2-7,TRBV6-6,TRBD1,.,TGTGCCAGCAGACTTACAGGGGCGAAGATACCCGAGCAGTACTTC,CASRLTGAKIPEQYF
TRBJ2-2,TRBV11-2,.,.,TGTGCCAGCAGCCGGGGCGCCGGGGAGCTGTTTTTT,CASSRGAGELFF